This T cell receptor (beta chain) is drawn from a study of blood T cell repertoires in COVID-19. Study-level background: Sites across the United States, Italy and Spain contributed samples from acute and convalescent COVID-19. The cDNA or gDNA used as material had been derived from T cells, B-cell-depleted T cells, or PBMCs.

In the authors' workflow: Estimation of nucleated cell counts was performed using reference gene primer amplification. Profiled with immunoSEQ multiplex PCR; TCRdb holds only in-frame clones, not every one. V, J and clone size are taken as reported in that table, and D and trimming were inferred from the DNA itself. This table has about 220,000 clones, 80% appearing once. V lost 2 bases, J lost 3 bases, and 8 bases lay in between. Germline CDR1 is SEHNR and CDR2 is FQNEAQ (reference sequence). CDR3 length: 14 amino acids. The receptor was isolated from a woman in her seventies with acute or convalescent COVID-19. The chain has TRBV7-9 and TRBJ2-1, with D unresolved. Material: peripheral blood. CDR3 sequence: CASSLQLVYNEQFF. In nucleotides, the CDR3 is TGTGCCAGCAGCTTACAGCTAGTCTACAATGAGCAGTTCTTC.